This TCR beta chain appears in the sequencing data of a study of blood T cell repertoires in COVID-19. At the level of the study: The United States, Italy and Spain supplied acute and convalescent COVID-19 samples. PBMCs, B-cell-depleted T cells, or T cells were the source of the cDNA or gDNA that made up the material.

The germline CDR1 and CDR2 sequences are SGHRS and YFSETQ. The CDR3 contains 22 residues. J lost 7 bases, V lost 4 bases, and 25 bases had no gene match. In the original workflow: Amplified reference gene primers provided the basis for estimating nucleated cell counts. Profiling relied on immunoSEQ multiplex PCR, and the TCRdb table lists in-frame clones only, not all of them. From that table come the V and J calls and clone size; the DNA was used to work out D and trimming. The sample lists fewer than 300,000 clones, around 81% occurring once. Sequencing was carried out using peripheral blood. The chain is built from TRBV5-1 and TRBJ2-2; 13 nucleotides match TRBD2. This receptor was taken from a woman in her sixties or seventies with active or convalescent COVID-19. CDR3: CASSVSPQGLAGDDYTGGELFF. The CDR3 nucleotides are TGCGCCAGCAGCGTCAGCCCCCAAGGACTAGCGGGGGATGACTACACCGGCGGGGAGCTGTTTTTT.